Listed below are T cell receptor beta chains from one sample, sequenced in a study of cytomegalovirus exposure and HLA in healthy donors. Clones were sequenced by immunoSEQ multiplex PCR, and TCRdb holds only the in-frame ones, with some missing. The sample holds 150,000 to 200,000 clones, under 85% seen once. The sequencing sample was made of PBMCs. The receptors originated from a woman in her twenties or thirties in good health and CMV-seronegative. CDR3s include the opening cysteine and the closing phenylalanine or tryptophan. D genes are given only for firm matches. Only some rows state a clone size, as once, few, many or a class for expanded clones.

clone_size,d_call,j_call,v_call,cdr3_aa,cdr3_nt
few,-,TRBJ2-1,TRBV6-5,CASSPGYSYNEQFF,TGTGCCAGCAGTCCAGGGTACTCCTACAATGAGCAGTTCTTC
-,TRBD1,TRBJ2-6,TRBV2,CASSFTGTGGTSGANVLTF,TGTGCCAGCAGTTTTACCGGGACAGGGGGAACGTCTGGGGCCAACGTCCTGACTTTC
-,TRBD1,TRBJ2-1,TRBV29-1,CSVTGQGGDEQFF,TGCAGCGTTACGGGACAGGGGGGCGATGAGCAGTTCTTC
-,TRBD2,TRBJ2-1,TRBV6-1,CASLAGSSYNEQFF,TGTGCCAGCCTAGCGGGGAGCTCCTACAATGAGCAGTTCTTC
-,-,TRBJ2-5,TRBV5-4,CASSPVGGGFSKETQYF,TGTGCCAGCAGTCCGGTTGGCGGGGGCTTTAGTAAAGAGACCCAGTACTTC
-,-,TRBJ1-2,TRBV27,CASSLKVADLFWGYTF,TGTGCCAGCAGTTTGAAGGTAGCGGACCTTTTCTGGGGCTACACCTTC
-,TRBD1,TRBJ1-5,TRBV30,CAWSVGGRNQPQHF,TGTGCCTGGAGTGTAGGGGGCCGGAATCAGCCCCAGCATTTT
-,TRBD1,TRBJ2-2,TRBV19,CASSLLGQPNTGELFF,TGTGCCAGTAGTCTGCTGGGACAGCCTAACACCGGGGAGCTGTTTTTT
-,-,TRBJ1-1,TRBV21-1,CASSKPGQGTNTEAFF,TGTGCCAGCAGCAAACCTGGACAGGGGACGAACACTGAAGCTTTCTTT
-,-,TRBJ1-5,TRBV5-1,CASSLGQNQPQHF,TGCGCCAGCAGCTTAGGACAGAACCAGCCCCAGCATTTT
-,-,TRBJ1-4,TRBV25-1,CASTSGFEKLFF,TGTGCCAGCACCTCAGGGTTTGAAAAACTGTTTTTT
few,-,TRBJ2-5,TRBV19,CASSTGQETQYF,TGTGCCAGTAGTACCGGCCAAGAGACCCAGTACTTC
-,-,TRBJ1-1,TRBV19,CASSKGQNTEAFF,TGTGCCAGTAGTAAGGGACAGAACACTGAAGCTTTCTTT
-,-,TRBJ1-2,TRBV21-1,CASPGGGQNYGYTF,TGTGCCAGTCCGGGGGGGGGTCAGAACTATGGCTACACCTTC
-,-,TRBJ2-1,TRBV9,CASSVVAGPYNEQFF,TGTGCCAGCAGCGTAGTGGCGGGACCCTACAATGAGCAGTTCTTC
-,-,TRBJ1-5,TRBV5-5,CASSSDTGGPQHF,TGTGCCAGCAGCTCGGACACCGGGGGGCCCCAGCATTTT
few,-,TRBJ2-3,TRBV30,CAWSPGLSTDTQYF,TGTGCCTGGAGTCCCGGACTAAGCACAGATACGCAGTATTTT
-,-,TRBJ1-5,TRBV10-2,CASRKTENQPQHF,TGCGCCAGCAGGAAGACAGAGAATCAGCCCCAGCATTTT
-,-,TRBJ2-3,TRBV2,CASRREYTQYF,TGTGCCAGCAGACGAGAATATACGCAGTATTTT
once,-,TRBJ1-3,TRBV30,CACSIRTNSGNTIYF,TGTGCCTGTTCGATCCGAACTAACTCTGGAAACACCATATATTTT
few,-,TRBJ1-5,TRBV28,CASSLWRENQPQHF,TGTGCCAGCAGTTTATGGAGGGAGAATCAGCCCCAGCATTTT
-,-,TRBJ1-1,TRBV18,CASSPEAMRSEAFF,TGTGCCAGCTCACCCGAAGCGATGAGGAGTGAAGCTTTCTTT
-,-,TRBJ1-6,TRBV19,CASSPWRMETYNSPLHF,TGTGCCAGTAGCCCGTGGAGGATGGAGACCTATAATTCACCCCTCCACTTT
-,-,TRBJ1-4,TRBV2,CASSDPVTTSWLFF,TGTGCCAGCAGTGACCCCGTGACTACGTCTTGGCTGTTTTTT
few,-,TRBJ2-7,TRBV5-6,CASSLDLNEQYF,TGTGCCAGCAGCTTGGATCTTAACGAGCAGTACTTC
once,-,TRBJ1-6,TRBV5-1,CASSSARLNSPLHF,TGCGCCAGCAGCTCAGCCAGGCTTAATTCACCCCTCCACTTT
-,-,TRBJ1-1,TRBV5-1,CASGGETGTEAFF,TGCGCCAGTGGGGGGGAGACTGGCACTGAAGCTTTCTTT
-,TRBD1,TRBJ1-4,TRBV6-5,CASSPISRGNEKLFF,TGTGCCAGCAGTCCCATCTCCAGGGGGAATGAAAAACTGTTTTTT
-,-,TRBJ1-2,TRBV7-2,CASSLAVGRSNYGYTF,TGTGCCAGCAGCTTAGCAGTCGGGAGATCTAACTATGGCTACACCTTC
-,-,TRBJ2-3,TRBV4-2,CASSRYREASTDTQYF,TGTGCCAGCAGCCGTTACAGGGAAGCGAGCACAGATACGCAGTATTTT
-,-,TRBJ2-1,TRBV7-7,CASSLYEANTYNEQFF,TGTGCTAGCAGCTTATATGAAGCTAATACCTACAATGAGCAGTTCTTC
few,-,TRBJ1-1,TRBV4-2,CASSPSTGNTEAFF,TGTGCCAGCAGCCCGAGTACAGGGAACACTGAAGCTTTCTTT
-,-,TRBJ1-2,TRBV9,CASSVEEGSRYYGYTF,TGTGCCAGCAGCGTAGAAGAAGGGAGCCGGTACTATGGCTACACCTTC
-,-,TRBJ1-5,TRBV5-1,CASSLEGTQPQHF,TGCGCCAGCAGCTTAGAGGGAACGCAGCCCCAGCATTTT
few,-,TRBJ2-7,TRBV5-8,CASSARASGSEQYF,TGTGCCAGCAGCGCGAGGGCCTCGGGATCCGAGCAGTACTTC
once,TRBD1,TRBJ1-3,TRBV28,CASILRGQGLGPSSGNTIYF,TGTGCCAGCATCCTTCGGGGACAGGGCCTCGGGCCTAGCTCTGGAAACACCATATATTTT
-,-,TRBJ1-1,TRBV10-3,CAIMISQNTEAFF,TGTGCCATCATGATTAGTCAGAACACTGAAGCTTTCTTT
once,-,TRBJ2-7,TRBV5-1,CASSLGSLAEQYF,TGCGCCAGCAGCTTGGGTTCATTAGCCGAGCAGTACTTC
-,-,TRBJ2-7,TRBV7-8,CASSFRPWERYEQYF,TGTGCCAGCAGCTTTCGGCCATGGGAGAGATACGAGCAGTACTTC
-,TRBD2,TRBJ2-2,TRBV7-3,CASSFAGGNTGELFF,TGTGCCAGCAGCTTTGCGGGGGGAAACACCGGGGAGCTGTTTTTT
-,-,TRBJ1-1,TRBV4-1,CASSQTGTQGTEAFF,TGCGCCAGCAGCCAGACCGGGACTCAGGGCACTGAAGCTTTCTTT
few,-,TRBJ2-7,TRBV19,CASSIDQAGSYEQYF,TGTGCCAGTAGTATAGATCAGGCTGGCTCCTACGAGCAGTACTTC
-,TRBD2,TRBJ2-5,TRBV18,CASSLTSGGYQETQYF,TGTGCCAGCTCCCTCACTAGCGGGGGTTACCAAGAGACCCAGTACTTC
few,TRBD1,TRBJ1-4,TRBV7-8,CASSLPARGNEKLFF,TGTGCCAGCAGCTTACCCGCCAGGGGGAATGAAAAACTGTTTTTT
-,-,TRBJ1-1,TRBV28,CASSFSRVMNTEAFF,TGTGCCAGCAGTTTCTCCAGGGTGATGAACACTGAAGCTTTCTTT
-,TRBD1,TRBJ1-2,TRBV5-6,CASSLYATGYYGYTF,TGTGCCAGCAGCTTGTACGCGACAGGGTACTATGGCTACACCTTC
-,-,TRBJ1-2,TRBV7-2,CASSFTMKETGSYGYTF,TGTGCCAGCAGCTTCACAATGAAAGAGACCGGGAGCTATGGCTACACCTTC
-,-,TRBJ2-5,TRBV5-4,CASSFVFEETQYF,TGTGCCAGCAGCTTTGTTTTTGAGGAGACCCAGTACTTC
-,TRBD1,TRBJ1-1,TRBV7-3,CASRLVSGGNTEAFF,TGTGCCAGCAGACTCGTCTCAGGGGGGAACACTGAAGCTTTCTTT
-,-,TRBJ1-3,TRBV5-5,CASSTSGGSGNTIYF,TGTGCCAGCAGCACTTCAGGAGGCTCTGGAAACACCATATATTTT
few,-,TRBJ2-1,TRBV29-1,CSVGSNEQFF,TGCAGCGTTGGCAGCAATGAGCAGTTCTTC
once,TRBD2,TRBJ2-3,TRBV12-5,CASAPLAGARDTQYF,TGTGCTAGTGCTCCTCTAGCGGGGGCCAGGGATACGCAGTATTTT
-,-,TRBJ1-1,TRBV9,CASSVGQGSSVRNTEAFF,TGTGCCAGCAGCGTAGGGCAGGGGAGCTCAGTCAGGAACACTGAAGCTTTCTTT
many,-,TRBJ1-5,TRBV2,CASSGREGQPQHF,TGTGCCAGCAGTGGCAGGGAAGGCCAGCCCCAGCATTTT
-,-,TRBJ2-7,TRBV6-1,CASRERGGSYEQYF,TGTGCCAGCAGGGAGCGAGGAGGCTCCTACGAGCAGTACTTC
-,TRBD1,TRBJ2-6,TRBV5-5,CASSPTGAAGANVLTF,TGTGCCAGCAGCCCTACAGGGGCGGCTGGGGCCAACGTCCTGACTTTC
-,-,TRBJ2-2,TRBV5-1,CASSPRTSGELFF,TGCGCCAGCAGCCCCCGGACATCCGGGGAGCTGTTTTTT